Listed here is a single T cell receptor (beta chain). Its antigen is as yet unknown. This sample was taken from a study of T cells in localized non-small cell lung cancer. Notes on the study in general: A median about 56 of the top 100 tumor clones appeared in adjacent lung. Because researchers sequenced only one region of the tumor, heterogeneity is still possible. Uninvolved adjacent lung showed peak T cell clonality, exceeding tumor.

The data were produced by immunoSEQ multiplex PCR, yet TCRdb's version contains in-frame clones alone and is incomplete. The table records tens of thousands of clones, approximately 84% of them present only once. The CDR3 has 15 amino acids. Looked up from germline, CDR1 is MNHEY and CDR2 is SMNVEV (reference sequence). Trimming removed 2 bases from V and 0 bases from J, with 10 bases in between. This chain connects TRBV27 to TRBJ1-2; D call uncertain. The receptor was isolated from a man aged 35 to 69 with stage I lung adenocarcinoma. Sequencing used peripheral blood, obtained before any cancer treatment. The CDR3 DNA reads as TGTGCCAGCAGTTTAAGGGTTGGGGCTAACTATGGCTACACCTTC. Translation: CASSLRVGANYGYTF.